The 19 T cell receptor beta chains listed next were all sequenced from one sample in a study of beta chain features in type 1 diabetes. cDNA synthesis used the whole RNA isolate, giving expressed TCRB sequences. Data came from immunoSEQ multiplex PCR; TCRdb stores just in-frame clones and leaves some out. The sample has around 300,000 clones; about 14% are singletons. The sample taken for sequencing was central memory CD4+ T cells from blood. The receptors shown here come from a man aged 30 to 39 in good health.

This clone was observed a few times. The CDR3 DNA reads TGCGCCAGCAGCCGAAACAGGGGGCAACCCCTCCACTTT. Residues: CASSRNRGQPLHF. The chain combines TRBV4-3 with TRBJ1-6, with 9 bases matching TRBD1. V trimming: 4 bases; J trimming: 12 bases; junction bases outside the gene matches: 4. Germline CDR1 and CDR2: LGHNA and YSLEER. CDR3 length equals 13 residues.

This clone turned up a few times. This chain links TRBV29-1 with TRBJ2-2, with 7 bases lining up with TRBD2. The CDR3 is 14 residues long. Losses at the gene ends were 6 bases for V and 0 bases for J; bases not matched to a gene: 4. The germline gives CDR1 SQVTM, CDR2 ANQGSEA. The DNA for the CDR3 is TGCAGCGTAAGCGGGAATACGAACACCGGGGAGCTGTTTTTT. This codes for CSVSGNTNTGELFF.

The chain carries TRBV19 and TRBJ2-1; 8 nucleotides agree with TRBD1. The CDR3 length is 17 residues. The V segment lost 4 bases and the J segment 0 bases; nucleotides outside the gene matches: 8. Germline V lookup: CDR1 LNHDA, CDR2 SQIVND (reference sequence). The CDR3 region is CASSTLTGASSYNEQFF. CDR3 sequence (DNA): TGTGCCAGTAGTACTTTGACAGGGGCCAGCTCCTACAATGAGCAGTTCTTC. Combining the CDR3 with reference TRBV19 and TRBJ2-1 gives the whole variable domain DGGITQSPKYLFRKEGQNVTLSCEQNLNHDAMYWYRQDPGQGLRLIYYSQIVNDFQKGDIAEGYSVSREKKESFPLTVTSAQKNPTAFYLCASSTLTGASSYNEQFFGPGTRLTVL.

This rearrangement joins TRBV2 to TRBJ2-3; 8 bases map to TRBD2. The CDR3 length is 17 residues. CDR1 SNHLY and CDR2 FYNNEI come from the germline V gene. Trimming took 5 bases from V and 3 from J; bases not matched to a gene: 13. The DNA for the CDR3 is TGTGCCAGCAGTTCCCGGGGTAGCCGGGGGGGAACAGATACGCAGTATTTT. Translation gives CASSSRGSRGGTDTQYF.

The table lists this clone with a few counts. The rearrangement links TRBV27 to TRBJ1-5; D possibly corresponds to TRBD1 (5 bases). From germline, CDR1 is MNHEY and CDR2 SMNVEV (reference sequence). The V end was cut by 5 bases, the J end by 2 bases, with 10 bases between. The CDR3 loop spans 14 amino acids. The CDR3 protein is CASSTQGGNQPQHF. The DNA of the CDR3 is TGTGCCAGCAGTACTCAGGGTGGCAATCAGCCCCAGCATTTT.

The DNA of the CDR3 is TGTGCCAGCAGACTAGAATCGGGGCTATACACCGGGGAGCTGTTTTTT. As protein: CASRLESGLYTGELFF. This chain joins TRBV27 and TRBJ2-2; D might be TRBD1 or TRBD2, each matching 5 bases. Germline lookup yields CDR1 MNHEY and CDR2 SMNVEV (reference sequence). This CDR3 is built from 16 residues. V lost 6 bases to trimming and J lost 3 bases, with 17 bases between them.

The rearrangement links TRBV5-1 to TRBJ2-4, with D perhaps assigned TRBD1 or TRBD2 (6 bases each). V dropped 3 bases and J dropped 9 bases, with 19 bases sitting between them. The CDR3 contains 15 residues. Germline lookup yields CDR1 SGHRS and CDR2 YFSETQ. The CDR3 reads CASSSSLAEGGIQYF. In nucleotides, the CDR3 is TGCGCCAGCAGCTCCAGTTTAGCGGAGGGGGGCATTCAGTACTTC.

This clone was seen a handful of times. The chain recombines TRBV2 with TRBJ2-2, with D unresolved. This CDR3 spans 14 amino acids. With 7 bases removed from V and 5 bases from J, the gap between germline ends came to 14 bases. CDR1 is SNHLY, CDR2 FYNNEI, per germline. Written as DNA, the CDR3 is TGTGCCAGCATAGGAGTGACCCTAACCGGGGAGCTGTTTTTT. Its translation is CASIGVTLTGELFF.

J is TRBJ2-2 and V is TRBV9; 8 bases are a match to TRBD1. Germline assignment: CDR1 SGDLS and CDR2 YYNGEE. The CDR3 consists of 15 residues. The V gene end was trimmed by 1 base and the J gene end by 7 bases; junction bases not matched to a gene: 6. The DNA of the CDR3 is TGTGCCAGCAGCGTACAGGGGGCTTTGATCGGGGAGCTGTTTTTT. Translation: CASSVQGALIGELFF.

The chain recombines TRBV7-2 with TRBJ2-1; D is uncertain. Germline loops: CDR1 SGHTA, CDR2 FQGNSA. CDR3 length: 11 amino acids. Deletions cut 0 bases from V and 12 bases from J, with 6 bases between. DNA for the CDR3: TGTGCCAGCAGCTTAGCGGGGTGGCAGTTCTTC. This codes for CASSLAGWQFF.

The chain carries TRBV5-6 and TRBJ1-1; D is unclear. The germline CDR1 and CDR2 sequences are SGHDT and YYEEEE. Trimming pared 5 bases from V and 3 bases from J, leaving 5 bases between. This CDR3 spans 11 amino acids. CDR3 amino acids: CASSADTEAFF. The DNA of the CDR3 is TGTGCCAGCAGTGCGGACACTGAAGCTTTCTTT.

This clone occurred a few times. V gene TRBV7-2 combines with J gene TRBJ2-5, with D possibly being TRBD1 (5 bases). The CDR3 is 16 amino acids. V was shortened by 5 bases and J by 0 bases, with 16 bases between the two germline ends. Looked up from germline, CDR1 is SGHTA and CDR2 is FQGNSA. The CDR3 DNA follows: TGTGCCAGCAGCCTATGGACGGACATGAACCAAGAGACCCAGTACTTC. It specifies CASSLWTDMNQETQYF. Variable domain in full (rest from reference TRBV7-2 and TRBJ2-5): GAGVSQSPSNKVTEKGKDVELRCDPISGHTALYWYRQSLGQGLEFLIYFQGNSAPDKSGLPSDRFSAERTGGSVSTLTIQRTQQEDSAVYLCASSLWTDMNQETQYFGPGTRLLVL.

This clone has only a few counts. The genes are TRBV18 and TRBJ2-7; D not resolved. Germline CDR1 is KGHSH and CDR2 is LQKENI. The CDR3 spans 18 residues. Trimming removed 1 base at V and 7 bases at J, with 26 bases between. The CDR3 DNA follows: TGTGCCAGCTCACCACGACCAAGCTCTGGGGTAGACGGTACGGAGCAGTACTTC. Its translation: CASSPRPSSGVDGTEQYF.

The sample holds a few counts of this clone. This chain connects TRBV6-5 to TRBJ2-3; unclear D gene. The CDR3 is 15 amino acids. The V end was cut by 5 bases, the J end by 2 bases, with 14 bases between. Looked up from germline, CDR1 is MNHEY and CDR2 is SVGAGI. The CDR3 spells CASSPRGYPTDTQYF. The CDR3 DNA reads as TGTGCCAGCAGTCCTCGTGGCTACCCCACAGATACGCAGTATTTT.

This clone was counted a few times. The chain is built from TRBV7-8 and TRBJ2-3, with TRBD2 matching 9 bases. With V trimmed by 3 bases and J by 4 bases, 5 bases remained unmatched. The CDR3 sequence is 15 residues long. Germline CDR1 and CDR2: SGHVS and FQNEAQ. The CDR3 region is CASSFGGGASDTQYF. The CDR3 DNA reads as TGTGCCAGCAGCTTCGGCGGGGGGGCATCAGATACGCAGTATTTT.

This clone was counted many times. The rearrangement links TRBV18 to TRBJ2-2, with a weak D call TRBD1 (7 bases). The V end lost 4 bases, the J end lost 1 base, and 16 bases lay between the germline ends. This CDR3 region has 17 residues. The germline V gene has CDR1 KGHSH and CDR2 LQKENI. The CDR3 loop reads CASSLRGTALNTGELFF. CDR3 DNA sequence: TGTGCCAGCTCACTCCGCGGGACAGCCCTGAACACCGGGGAGCTGTTTTTT.

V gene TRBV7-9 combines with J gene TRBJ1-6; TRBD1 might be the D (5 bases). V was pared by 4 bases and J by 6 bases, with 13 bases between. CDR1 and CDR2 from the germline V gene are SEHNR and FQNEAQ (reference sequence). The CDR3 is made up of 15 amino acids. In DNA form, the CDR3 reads TGTGCCAGCAGCTCCCAGGGTCTGGGTAATTCACCCCTCCACTTT. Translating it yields CASSSQGLGNSPLHF.

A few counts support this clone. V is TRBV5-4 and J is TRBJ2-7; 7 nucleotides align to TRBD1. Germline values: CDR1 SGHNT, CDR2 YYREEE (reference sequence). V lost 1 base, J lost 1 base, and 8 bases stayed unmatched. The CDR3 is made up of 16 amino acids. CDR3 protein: CASSLRPRGSSYEQYF. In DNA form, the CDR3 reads TGTGCCAGCAGCTTGCGGCCCAGGGGGAGTTCCTACGAGCAGTACTTC.

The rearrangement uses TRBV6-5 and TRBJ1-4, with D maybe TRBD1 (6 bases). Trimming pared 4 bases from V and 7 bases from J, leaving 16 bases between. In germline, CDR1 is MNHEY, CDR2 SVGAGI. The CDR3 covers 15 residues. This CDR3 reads CASSLGTLRGEKLFF. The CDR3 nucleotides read TGTGCCAGCAGTTTGGGGACACTGAGAGGTGAAAAACTGTTTTTT.